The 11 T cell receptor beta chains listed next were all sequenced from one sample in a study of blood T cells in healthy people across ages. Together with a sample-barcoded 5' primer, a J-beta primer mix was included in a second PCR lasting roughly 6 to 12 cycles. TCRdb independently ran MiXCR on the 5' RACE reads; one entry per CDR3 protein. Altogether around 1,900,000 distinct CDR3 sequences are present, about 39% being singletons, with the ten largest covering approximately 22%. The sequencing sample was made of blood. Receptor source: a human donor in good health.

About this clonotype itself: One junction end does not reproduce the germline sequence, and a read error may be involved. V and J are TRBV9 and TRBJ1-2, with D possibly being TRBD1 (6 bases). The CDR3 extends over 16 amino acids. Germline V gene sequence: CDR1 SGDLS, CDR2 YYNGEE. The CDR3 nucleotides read TGTGCCAGTAGCGTAGCCCCCGGACAGATCAACTATGGCTACACCTTC. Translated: CASSVAPGQINYGYTF.

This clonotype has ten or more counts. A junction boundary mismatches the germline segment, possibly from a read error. This chain's CDR3 is CASSLGQGNTDTQYF. Here the CDR3 DNA reads TGCGCCAGCAGCCTGGGACAGGGTAACACAGATACGCAGTATTTT. This chain uses TRBV12-3 or TRBV12-4 with TRBJ2-3; 9 bases align to TRBD1. The CDR3 loop spans 15 amino acids.

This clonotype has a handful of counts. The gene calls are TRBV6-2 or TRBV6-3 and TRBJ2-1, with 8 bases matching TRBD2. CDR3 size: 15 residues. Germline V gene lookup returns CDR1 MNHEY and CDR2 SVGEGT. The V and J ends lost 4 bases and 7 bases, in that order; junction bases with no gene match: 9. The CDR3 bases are TGTGCCAGCAGTTTTCGGGGGGGCTCGGGAAATGAGCAGTTCTTC. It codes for CASSFRGGSGNEQFF.

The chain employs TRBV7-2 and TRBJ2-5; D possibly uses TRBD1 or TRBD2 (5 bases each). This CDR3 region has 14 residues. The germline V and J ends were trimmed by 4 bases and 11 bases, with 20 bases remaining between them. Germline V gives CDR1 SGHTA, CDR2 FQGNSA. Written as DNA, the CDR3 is TGTGCCAGCAGCTACCGGGACGGGCCCTACAAGCAGTACTTC. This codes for CASSYRDGPYKQYF.

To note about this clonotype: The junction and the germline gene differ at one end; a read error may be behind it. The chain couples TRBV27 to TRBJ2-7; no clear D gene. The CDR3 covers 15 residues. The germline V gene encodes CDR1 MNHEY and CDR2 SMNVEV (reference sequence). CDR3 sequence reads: CASSPLGRGFYEQNF. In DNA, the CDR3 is TGTGCCAGCAGTCCCCTTGGGCGAGGCTTCTACGAGCAGAACTTC.

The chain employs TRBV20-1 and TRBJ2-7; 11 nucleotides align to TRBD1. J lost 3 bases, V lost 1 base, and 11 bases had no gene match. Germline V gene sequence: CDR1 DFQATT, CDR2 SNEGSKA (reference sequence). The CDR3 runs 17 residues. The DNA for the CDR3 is TGCAGTGCTAGAGTTGGGACAGGGGGTACCACTGACTACGAGCAGTACTTC. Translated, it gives CSARVGTGGTTDYEQYF.

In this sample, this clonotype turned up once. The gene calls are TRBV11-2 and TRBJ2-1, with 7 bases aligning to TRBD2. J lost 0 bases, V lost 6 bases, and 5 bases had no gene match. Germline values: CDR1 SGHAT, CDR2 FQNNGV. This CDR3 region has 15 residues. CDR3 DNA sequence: TGTGCCAGCAGGGGGGACTACAGCTCCTACAATGAGCAGTTCTTC. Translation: CASRGDYSSYNEQFF. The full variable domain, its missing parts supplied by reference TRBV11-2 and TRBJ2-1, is EAGVAQSPRYKIIEKRQSVAFWCNPISGHATLYWYQQILGQGPKLLIQFQNNGVVDDSQLPKDRFSAERLKGVDSTLKIQPAKLEDSAVYLCASRGDYSSYNEQFFGPGTRLTVL.

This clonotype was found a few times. The CDR3 region is CASSVEERGPLWNEQFF. The CDR3, as DNA: TGTGCCAGCAGCGTAGAAGAGCGGGGACCTTTGTGGAATGAGCAGTTCTTC. The V call is TRBV9, the J call TRBJ2-1; 7 bases are shared with TRBD2. CDR1 is SGDLS, CDR2 YYNGEE, per germline. The trim removed 0 bases at V and 7 bases at J, leaving 13 bases unmatched. The length of the CDR3 is 17 residues.

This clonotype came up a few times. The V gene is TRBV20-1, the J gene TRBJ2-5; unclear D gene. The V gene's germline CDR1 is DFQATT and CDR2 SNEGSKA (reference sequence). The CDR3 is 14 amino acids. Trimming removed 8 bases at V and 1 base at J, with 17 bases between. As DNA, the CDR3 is TGCAGTCTCAAGACCCAAACTATCCAAGAGACCCAGTACTTC. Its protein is CSLKTQTIQETQYF.

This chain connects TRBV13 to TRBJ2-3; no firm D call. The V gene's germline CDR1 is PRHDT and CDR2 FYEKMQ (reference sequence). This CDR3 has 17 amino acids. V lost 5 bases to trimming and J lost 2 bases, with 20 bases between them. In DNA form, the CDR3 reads TGTGCCAGCAGCCCTCCCCCGGTCCTAGGGTACACAGATACGCAGTATTTT. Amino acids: CASSPPPVLGYTDTQYF.

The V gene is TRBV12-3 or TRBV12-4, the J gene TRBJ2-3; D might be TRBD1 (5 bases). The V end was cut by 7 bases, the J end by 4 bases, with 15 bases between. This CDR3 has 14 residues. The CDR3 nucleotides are TGTGCCAGCATTCAGCAGGGTATGGCAGATACGCAGTATTTT. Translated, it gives CASIQQGMADTQYF.